Described below is a single T cell receptor (beta chain) sequence and its context. Its antigen is not identified. V lost 6 bases and J lost 6; bases outside the gene matches: 11. This CDR3 is built from 16 residues. Germline CDR1 is ENHRY and CDR2 is SYGVKD. Sorted-subset replicate PCR reactions contained 200 to 250 ng DNA, corresponding to 29,000 or so T cell genomes. Data came from immunoSEQ multiplex PCR; TCRdb stores just in-frame clones and leaves some out. This table holds more than 2,000,000 clones, 93% found once. This sample was taken from a study of shared clonotypes between healthy human individuals. Study-wide findings and caveats: Non-shared clonotypes had lower generation probabilities than those shared by all four donors.

V usage is TRBV10-3 and J usage is TRBJ2-2; TRBD1 matches at 9 bases. The clonotype was recovered from a young man in good health. Some clones in this sample may be carry-over from other donors' samples. Sequencing was carried out using naive CD4+ T cells from PBMCs. Sample subset: CD45RA+ positively selected. In nucleotides, the CDR3 is TGTGCCATCAGCGAGAGGGACAGGGATGCGGCCGGGGAGCTGTTTTTT. Translated: CAISERDRDAAGELFF.